Shown below are 9 T cell receptor beta chains from a single sample sequenced in a study of vaccination and CD4 T cells after COVID-19. Their antigen targets remain unknown. Oncomine TCR Beta short-read sequencing was applied to DNA from cultured CD4+ T cells. In TCRdb, the PCR reads were re-called with MiXCR into one record per CDR3 protein. The table shows around 9,000 distinct CDR3 sequences, with 55% to 65% occurring only once. Treatment defined: roughly 10-day PBMC culture with coronavirus spike peptide pools or control peptides (ViraFEST assay). Specimen: CD4+ T cells from blood, cultured in vitro. The receptors were gathered from a human donor who had recovered from COVID-19.

The chain employs TRBV20-1 and TRBJ1-1; perhaps TRBD1 as D (6 bases). Germline CDR1 reads DFQATT; CDR2 reads SNEGSKA (reference sequence). This CDR3 spans 13 amino acids. V lost 4 bases and J lost 3, with 12 bases in between. CDR3 nucleotides: TGCAGTGCTACCGGACAGTTGGACACTGAAGCTTTCTTT. It encodes CSATGQLDTEAFF.

The J gene is TRBJ1-3, the V gene TRBV4-2; D ambiguous. This CDR3 is built from 15 residues. Trimming left V 0 bases short and J 7 bases short, with 13 bases between. Germline CDR1 LGHNA, CDR2 YNFKEQ. CDR3 in amino acids: CASSQDPGRSNTIYF. Written as DNA, the CDR3 is TGTGCCAGCAGCCAAGATCCCGGCAGGTCGAACACCATATATTTT.

This chain connects TRBV20-1 to TRBJ2-3, with 8 nucleotides matching TRBD2. CDR1 is DFQATT, CDR2 SNEGSKA, per germline (reference sequence). The junction had 5 bases not matched to a gene; V was cut back by 1 base and J by 2 bases. This CDR3 is built from 15 residues. CDR3 coding DNA: TGCAGTGCTAGAGGTAGCGGGACATTCACAGATACGCAGTATTTT. Translating it yields CSARGSGTFTDTQYF.

This clonotype has only one observation. The V call is TRBV7-2, the J call TRBJ1-1, with D possibly matching TRBD1 (5 bases). Per the germline V gene, CDR1 is SGHTA and CDR2 is FQGNSA. The CDR3 extends over 16 amino acids. Trimming took 5 bases from V and 0 from J, leaving 16 bases between them. CDR3 nucleotide sequence: TGTGCCAGCAGCCCGACGGGGGGGATCATGAACACTGAAGCTTTCTTT. Protein sequence: CASSPTGGIMNTEAFF.

This rearrangement joins TRBV7-9 to TRBJ2-3; weak D call: TRBD2 (5 bases). Per the germline V gene, CDR1 is SEHNR and CDR2 is FQNEAQ (reference sequence). V lost 2 bases, J lost 6 bases, and 12 bases lay in between. This CDR3 region has 14 residues. CDR3 bases: TGTGCCAGCAGCTTATCGGGAAACACCGATACGCAGTATTTT. Amino acids: CASSLSGNTDTQYF. Variable domain in full (rest from reference TRBV7-9 and TRBJ2-3): DTGVSQNPRHKITKRGQNVTFRCDPISEHNRLYWYRQTLGQGPEFLTYFQNEAQLEKSRLLSDRFSAERPKGSFSTLEIQRTEQGDSAMYLCASSLSGNTDTQYFGPGTRLTVL.

This clonotype was detected only once. This rearrangement joins TRBV27 to TRBJ1-1; 9 bases agree with TRBD1. In germline, CDR1 is MNHEY, CDR2 SMNVEV (reference sequence). After removal of 0 bases from V and 4 bases from J, the junction contained 0 bases not matched to a gene. The length of the CDR3 is 14 residues. The DNA of the CDR3 is TGTGCCAGCAGTTTATCGACAGGGGGCACTGAAGCTTTCTTT. Its protein is CASSLSTGGTEAFF.

J is TRBJ2-1 and V is TRBV6-1; the match to TRBD2 covers 9 bases. Germline V lookup: CDR1 MNHNS, CDR2 SASEGT. Unmatched junction bases numbered 7, after V lost 0 bases and J lost 4 bases. This CDR3 has 17 amino acids. The CDR3 DNA is TGTGCCAGCAGTGAAGCGCTTGCGACTAGCGGATACAATGAGCAGTTCTTC. It encodes CASSEALATSGYNEQFF.

The rearrangement uses TRBV20-1 and TRBJ1-6; 10 nucleotides agree with TRBD1. Germline values: CDR1 DFQATT, CDR2 SNEGSKA (reference sequence). J was trimmed by 7 bases and V by 7 bases; bases with no gene match: 7. CDR3 length: 14 amino acids. In DNA form, the CDR3 reads TGCAGTGTCACGACAGGGGGCTACAATTCACCCCTCCACTTT. It translates to CSVTTGGYNSPLHF.

The chain carries TRBV24-1 and TRBJ1-2; 9 bases map to TRBD1. V dropped 4 bases and J dropped 4; count of bases not matched to a gene: 6. The CDR3 has 15 amino acids. CDR1 and CDR2 from the germline V gene are KGHDR and SFDVKD. CDR3 sequence (DNA): TGTGCCACCAGTGACCCGGACAGGGGACCCTATGGCTACACCTTC. It yields the protein CATSDPDRGPYGYTF.